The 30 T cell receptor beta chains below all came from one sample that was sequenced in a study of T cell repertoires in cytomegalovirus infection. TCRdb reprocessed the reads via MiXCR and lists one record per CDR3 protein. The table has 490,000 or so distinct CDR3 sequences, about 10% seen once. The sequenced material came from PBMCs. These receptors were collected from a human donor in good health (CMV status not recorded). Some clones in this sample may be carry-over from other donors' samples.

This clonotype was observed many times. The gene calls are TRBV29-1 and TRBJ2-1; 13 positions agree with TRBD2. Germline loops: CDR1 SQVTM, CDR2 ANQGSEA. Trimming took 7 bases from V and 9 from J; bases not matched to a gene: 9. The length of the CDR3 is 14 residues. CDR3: CSAITSGGASEQFF. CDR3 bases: TGCAGCGCGATTACTAGCGGGGGGGCCAGTGAGCAGTTCTTC.

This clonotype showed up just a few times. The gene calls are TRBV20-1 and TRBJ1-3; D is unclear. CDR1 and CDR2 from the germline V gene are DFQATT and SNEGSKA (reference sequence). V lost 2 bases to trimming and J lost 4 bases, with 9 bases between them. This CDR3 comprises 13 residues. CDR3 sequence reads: CSARTDTGNTIYF. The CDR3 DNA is TGCAGTGCTAGAACAGATACAGGAAACACCATATATTTT.

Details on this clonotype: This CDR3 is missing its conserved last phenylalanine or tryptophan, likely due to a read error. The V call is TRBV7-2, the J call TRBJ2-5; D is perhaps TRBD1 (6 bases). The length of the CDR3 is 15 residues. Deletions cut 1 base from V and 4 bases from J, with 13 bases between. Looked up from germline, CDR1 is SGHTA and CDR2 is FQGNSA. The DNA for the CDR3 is TGTGCCAGCAGCTTAGGAACAGGGAAGGGAGAGACCCAGTACTGC. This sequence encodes CASSLGTGKGETQYC.

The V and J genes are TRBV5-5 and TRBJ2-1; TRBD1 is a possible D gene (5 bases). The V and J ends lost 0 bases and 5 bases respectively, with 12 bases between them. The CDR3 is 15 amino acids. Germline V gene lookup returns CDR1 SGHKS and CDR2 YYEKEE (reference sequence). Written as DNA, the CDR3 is TGTGCCAGCAGCTTGGATGCAGGGTGGGACAATGAGCAGTTCTTC. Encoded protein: CASSLDAGWDNEQFF.

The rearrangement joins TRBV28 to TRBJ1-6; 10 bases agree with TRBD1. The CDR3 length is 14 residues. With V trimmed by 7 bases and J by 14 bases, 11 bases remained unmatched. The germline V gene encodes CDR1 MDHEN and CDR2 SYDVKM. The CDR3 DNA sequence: TGTGCCAGCAACCTGACAGGGGGCCGACGAACCCTCCACTTT. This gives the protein CASNLTGGRRTLHF.

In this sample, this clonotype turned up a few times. For the CDR3, the DNA is TGCAGCGTGATCCTCGGGGACAGGGGATCCAGCGCTGAAGCTTTCTTT. This gives the protein CSVILGDRGSSAEAFF. This chain connects TRBV29-1 to TRBJ1-1, with TRBD1 matching over 10 bases. Per germline, CDR1 SQVTM and CDR2 ANQGSEA. J gave up 6 bases and V 6 bases, and 16 bases lay outside the gene matches. The CDR3 spans 16 residues.

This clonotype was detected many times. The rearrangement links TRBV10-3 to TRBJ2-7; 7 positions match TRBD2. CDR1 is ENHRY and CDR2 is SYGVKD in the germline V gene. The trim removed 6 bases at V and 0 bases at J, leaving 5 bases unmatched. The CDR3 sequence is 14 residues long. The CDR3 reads CAIRAERDSYEQYF. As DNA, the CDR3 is TGTGCCATCAGGGCAGAGCGGGACTCCTACGAGCAGTACTTC.

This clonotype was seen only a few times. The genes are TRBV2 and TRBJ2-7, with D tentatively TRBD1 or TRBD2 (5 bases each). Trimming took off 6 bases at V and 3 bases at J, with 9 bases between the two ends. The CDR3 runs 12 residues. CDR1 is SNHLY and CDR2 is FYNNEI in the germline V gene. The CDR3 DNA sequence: TGTGCCAGCAGGGGGGAGAACTACGAGCAGTACTTC. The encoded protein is CASRGENYEQYF.

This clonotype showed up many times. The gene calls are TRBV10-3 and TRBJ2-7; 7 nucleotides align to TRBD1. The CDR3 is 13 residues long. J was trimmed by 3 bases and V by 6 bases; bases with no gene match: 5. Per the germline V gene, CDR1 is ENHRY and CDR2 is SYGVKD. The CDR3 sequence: CAISSGTDYEQYF. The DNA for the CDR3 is TGTGCCATCAGCTCCGGGACAGACTACGAGCAGTACTTC.

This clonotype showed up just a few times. The CDR3 here is CASSQGGRAEAFF. The CDR3, as DNA: TGTGCCAGCAGCCAAGGCGGCAGGGCTGAAGCTTTCTTT. This chain links TRBV3-1 with TRBJ1-1; tentatively, D is TRBD1 (5 bases). V lost 1 base to trimming and J lost 6 bases, with 9 bases between them. CDR1 and CDR2 from the germline V gene are LGHDT and YNNKEL (reference sequence). This CDR3 is 13 amino acids long.

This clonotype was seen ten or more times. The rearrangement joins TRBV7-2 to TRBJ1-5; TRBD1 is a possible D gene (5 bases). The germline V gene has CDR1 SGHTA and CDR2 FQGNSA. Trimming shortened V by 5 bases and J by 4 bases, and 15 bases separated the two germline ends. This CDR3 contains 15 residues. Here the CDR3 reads CASSPNGQGNQPQHF. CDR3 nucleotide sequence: TGTGCCAGCAGCCCAAACGGGCAGGGTAATCAGCCCCAGCATTTT.

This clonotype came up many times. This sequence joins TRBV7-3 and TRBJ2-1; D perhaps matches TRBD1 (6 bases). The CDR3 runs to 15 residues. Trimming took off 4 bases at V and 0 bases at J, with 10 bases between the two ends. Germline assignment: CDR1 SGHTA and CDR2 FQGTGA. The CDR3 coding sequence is TGTGCCAGCAGCTCCAGGGGAAGCTCCTACAATGAGCAGTTCTTC. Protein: CASSSRGSSYNEQFF. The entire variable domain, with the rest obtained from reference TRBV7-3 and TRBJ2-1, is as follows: GAGVSQTPSNKVTEKGKYVELRCDPISGHTALYWYRQSLGQGPEFLIYFQGTGAADDSGLPNDRFFAVRPEGSVSTLKIQRTERGDSAVYLCASSSRGSSYNEQFFGPGTRLTVL.

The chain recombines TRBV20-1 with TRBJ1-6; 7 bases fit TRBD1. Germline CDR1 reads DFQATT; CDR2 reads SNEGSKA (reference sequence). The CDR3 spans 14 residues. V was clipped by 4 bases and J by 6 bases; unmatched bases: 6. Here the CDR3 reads CSANSGTANSPLHF. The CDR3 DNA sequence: TGCAGTGCTAACTCAGGGACAGCTAATTCACCCCTCCACTTT.

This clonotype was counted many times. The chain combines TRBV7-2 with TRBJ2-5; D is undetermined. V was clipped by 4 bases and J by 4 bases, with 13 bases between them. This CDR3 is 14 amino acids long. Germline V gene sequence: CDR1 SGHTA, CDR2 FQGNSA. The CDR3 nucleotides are TGTGCCAGCAGCTCCGGCAGGACCGGAGAGACCCAGTACTTC. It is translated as CASSSGRTGETQYF.

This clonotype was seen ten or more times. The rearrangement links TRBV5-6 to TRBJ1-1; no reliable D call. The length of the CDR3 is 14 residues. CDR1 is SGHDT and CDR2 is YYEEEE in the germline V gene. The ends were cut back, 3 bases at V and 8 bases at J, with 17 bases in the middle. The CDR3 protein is CASSSVDGRREAFF. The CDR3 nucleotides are TGTGCCAGCAGCTCCGTGGACGGGCGCCGCGAAGCTTTCTTT.

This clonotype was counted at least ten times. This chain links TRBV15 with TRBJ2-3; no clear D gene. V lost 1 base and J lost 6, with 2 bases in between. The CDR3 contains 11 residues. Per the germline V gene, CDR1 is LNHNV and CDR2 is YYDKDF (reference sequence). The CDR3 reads CATSRGDTQYF. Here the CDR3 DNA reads TGTGCCACCAGCAGAGGGGATACGCAGTATTTT.

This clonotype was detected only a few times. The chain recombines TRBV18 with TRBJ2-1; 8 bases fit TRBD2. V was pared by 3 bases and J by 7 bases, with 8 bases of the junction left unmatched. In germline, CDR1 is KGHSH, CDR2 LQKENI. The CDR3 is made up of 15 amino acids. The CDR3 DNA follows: TGTGCCAGCTCACCGGGGACTAGAGTCTATAATGAGCAGTTCTTC. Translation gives CASSPGTRVYNEQFF. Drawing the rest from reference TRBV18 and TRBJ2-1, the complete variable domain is NAGVMQNPRHLVRRRGQEARLRCSPMKGHSHVYWYRQLPEEGLKFMVYLQKENIIDESGMPKERFSAEFPKEGPSILRIQQVVRGDSAAYFCASSPGTRVYNEQFFGPGTRLTVL.

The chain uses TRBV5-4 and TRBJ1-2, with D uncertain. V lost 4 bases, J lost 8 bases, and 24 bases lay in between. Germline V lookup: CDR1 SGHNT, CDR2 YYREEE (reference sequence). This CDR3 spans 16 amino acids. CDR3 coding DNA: TGTGCCAGCAGCCGCGCGGGCCAGCCACTAACGGGGGGCTACACCTTC. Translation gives CASSRAGQPLTGGYTF.

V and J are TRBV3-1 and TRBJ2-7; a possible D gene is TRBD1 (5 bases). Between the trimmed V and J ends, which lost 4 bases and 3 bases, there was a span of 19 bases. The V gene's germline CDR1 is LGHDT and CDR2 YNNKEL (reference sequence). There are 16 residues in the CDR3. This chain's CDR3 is CASSPLLGAPLYEQYF. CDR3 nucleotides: TGTGCCAGCAGCCCCCTTCTAGGGGCCCCCCTCTACGAGCAGTACTTC.

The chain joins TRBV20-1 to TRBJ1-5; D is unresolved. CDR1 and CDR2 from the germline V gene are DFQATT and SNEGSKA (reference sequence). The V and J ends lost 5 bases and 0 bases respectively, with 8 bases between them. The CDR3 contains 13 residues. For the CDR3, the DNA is TGCAGTGCTTTCCACCATAGCAATCAGCCCCAGCATTTT. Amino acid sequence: CSAFHHSNQPQHF.

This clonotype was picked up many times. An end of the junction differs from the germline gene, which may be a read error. The CDR3 region has the DNA TGTGCCAGCAGTTCTGCTATTATTACGTTCTTC. Protein: CASSSAIITFF. V gene TRBV27 combines with J gene TRBJ1-2; no firm D call. CDR3 size: 11 residues. Germline V lookup: CDR1 MNHEY, CDR2 SMNVEV (reference sequence).

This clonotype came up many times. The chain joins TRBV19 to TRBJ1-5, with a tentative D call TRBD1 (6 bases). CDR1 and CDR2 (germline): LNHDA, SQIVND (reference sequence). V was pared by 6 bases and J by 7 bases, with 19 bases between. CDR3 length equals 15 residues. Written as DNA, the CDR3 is TGTGCCAGTAGCCCCCCCGACAGGACCGGACAGCCCCAGCATTTT. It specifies CASSPPDRTGQPQHF.

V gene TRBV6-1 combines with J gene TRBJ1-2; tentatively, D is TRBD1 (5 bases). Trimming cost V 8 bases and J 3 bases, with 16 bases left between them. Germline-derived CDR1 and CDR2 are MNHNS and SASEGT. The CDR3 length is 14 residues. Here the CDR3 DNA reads TGTGCCAGCTCTTCTCGGGGGGTTGACTATGGCTACACCTTC. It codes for CASSSRGVDYGYTF.

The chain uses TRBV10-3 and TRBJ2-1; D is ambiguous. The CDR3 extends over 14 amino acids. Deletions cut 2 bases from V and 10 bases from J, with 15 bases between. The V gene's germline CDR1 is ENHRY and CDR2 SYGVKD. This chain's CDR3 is CAISEAARGLEQFF. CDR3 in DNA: TGTGCCATCAGTGAGGCAGCCCGAGGTTTAGAGCAGTTCTTC.

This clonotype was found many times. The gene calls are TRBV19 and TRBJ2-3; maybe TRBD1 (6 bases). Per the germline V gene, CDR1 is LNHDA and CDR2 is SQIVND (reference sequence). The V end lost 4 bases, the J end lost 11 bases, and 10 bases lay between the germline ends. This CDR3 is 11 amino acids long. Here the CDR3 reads CASSTTGMQYF. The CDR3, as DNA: TGTGCCAGTAGTACGACAGGAATGCAGTATTTT.

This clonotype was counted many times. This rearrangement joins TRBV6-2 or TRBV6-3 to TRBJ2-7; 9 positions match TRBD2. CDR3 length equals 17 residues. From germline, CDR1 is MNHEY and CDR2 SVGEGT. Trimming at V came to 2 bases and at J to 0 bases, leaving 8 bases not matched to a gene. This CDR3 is CASSYATSGDNSYEQYF. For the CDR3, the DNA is TGTGCCAGCAGTTACGCGACTAGCGGAGACAACTCCTACGAGCAGTACTTC.

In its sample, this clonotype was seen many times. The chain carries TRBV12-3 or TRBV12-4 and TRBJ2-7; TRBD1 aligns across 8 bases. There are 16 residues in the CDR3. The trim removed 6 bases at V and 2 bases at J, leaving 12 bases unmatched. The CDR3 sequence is CASSALGAQGAYEQYF. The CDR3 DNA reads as TGTGCCAGCAGCGCTCTTGGGGCACAGGGGGCCTACGAGCAGTACTTC.

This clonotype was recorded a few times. CDR3 in DNA: TGTGCCACCAGCAGAGCGGCTGGGGGTGAGCAGTTCTTC. Protein sequence: CATSRAAGGEQFF. The chain recombines TRBV15 with TRBJ2-1; D is perhaps TRBD1 or TRBD2 (5 bases each). V was trimmed by 1 base and J by 9 bases, leaving 10 bases between them. CDR3 length equals 13 residues. From germline, CDR1 is LNHNV and CDR2 YYDKDF (reference sequence).

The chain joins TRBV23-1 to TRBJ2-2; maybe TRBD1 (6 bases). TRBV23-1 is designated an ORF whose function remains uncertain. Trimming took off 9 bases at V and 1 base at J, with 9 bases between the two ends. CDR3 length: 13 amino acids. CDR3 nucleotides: TGCGCCAGGCGGACAGTGAACACCGGGGAGCTGTTTTTT. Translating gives CARRTVNTGELFF.

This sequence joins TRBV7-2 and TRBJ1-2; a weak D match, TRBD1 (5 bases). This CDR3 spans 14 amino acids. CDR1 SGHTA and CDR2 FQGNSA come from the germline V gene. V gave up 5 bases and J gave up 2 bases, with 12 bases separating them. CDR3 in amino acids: CASSPTKGNYGYTF. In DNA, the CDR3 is TGTGCCAGCAGCCCCACAAAGGGGAACTATGGCTACACCTTC.